A selection of T cell receptor beta chains follows, all from one sample in a study of blood T cell repertoires in COVID-19. Clones were sequenced by immunoSEQ multiplex PCR, and TCRdb holds only the in-frame ones, with some missing. Of 85,000 to 110,000 clones listed, approximately 89% were seen once; the top ten hold about a sixth. The sequencing sample was made of peripheral blood. These receptors came from a woman over 75 in a cohort sampled during active COVID-19. CDR3s include the opening cysteine and the closing phenylalanine or tryptophan. A D gene is named only where the DNA matches it firmly. Expanded clones get a size class; other rows say once, few or many, or leave the size out.

V gene: TRBV5-8; J gene: TRBJ1-3; clone size: .; D gene: .; CDR3 DNA: TGTGCCAGCAGCTTGGCACCGAGCTCTGGAAACACCATATATTTT; CDR3 protein: CASSLAPSSGNTIYF
V gene: TRBV3-1/TRBV3-2; J gene: TRBJ2-7; clone size: .; D gene: TRBD1; CDR3 DNA: TGTGCCAGCAGCCAGGCTCTAGGGGGCGGATACGAGCAGTACTTC; CDR3 protein: CASSQALGGGYEQYF
V gene: TRBV11-2; J gene: TRBJ1-3; clone size: .; D gene: .; CDR3 DNA: TGTGCCAGCAGCCCCGGGGGGTACAGAGGAAACACCATATATTTT; CDR3 protein: CASSPGGYRGNTIYF
V gene: TRBV2; J gene: TRBJ2-1; clone size: .; D gene: TRBD1; CDR3 DNA: TGTGCCAGCAGTCCAGGACAGGACGTCTACAATGAGCAGTTCTTC; CDR3 protein: CASSPGQDVYNEQFF
V gene: TRBV3-1/TRBV3-2; J gene: TRBJ2-3; clone size: .; D gene: TRBD2; CDR3 DNA: TGTGCCAGCAGCCAAGGGACTAGAAGCACAGATACGCAGTATTTT; CDR3 protein: CASSQGTRSTDTQYF
V gene: TRBV18; J gene: TRBJ2-2; clone size: once; D gene: .; CDR3 DNA: TGTGCCAGCTCACCCCGTGATACTCGCACCGGGGAGCTGTTTTTT; CDR3 protein: CASSPRDTRTGELFF
V gene: TRBV28; J gene: TRBJ1-5; clone size: few; D gene: .; CDR3 DNA: TGTGGCACAGGAGATACTGGCAATCAGCCCCAGCATTTT; CDR3 protein: CGTGDTGNQPQHF
V gene: TRBV5-1; J gene: TRBJ1-5; clone size: few; D gene: .; CDR3 DNA: TGCGCCAGCAGCCAGGGTGGAAACAATCAGCCCCAGCATTTT; CDR3 protein: CASSQGGNNQPQHF
V gene: TRBV6-5; J gene: TRBJ2-1; clone size: .; D gene: TRBD2; CDR3 DNA: TGTGCCAGCAGTTACGTTACGACTAGCGGCAATGAGCAGTTCTTC; CDR3 protein: CASSYVTTSGNEQFF
V gene: TRBV4-1; J gene: TRBJ1-2; clone size: .; D gene: .; CDR3 DNA: TGCGCCAGCAGCCCGGACTATCTAGCCTCCGGCTACACCTTC; CDR3 protein: CASSPDYLASGYTF
V gene: TRBV11-3; J gene: TRBJ1-5; clone size: .; D gene: TRBD1; CDR3 DNA: TGTGCCAGCAGGTGCCGAGGGGGCTTTAGCAATCAGCCCCAGCATTTT; CDR3 protein: CASRCRGGFSNQPQHF
V gene: TRBV7-2; J gene: TRBJ1-4; clone size: .; D gene: .; CDR3 DNA: TGTGCCAGCAGCTTAAGTTTTATAGGGGCAGGAAATGAAAAACTGTTTTTT; CDR3 protein: CASSLSFIGAGNEKLFF
V gene: TRBV19; J gene: TRBJ2-3; clone size: .; D gene: .; CDR3 DNA: TGTGCCAGTAGTATCCGAGCCGACTGGGGACTAGATACGCAGTATTTT; CDR3 protein: CASSIRADWGLDTQYF
V gene: TRBV9; J gene: TRBJ2-7; clone size: .; D gene: .; CDR3 DNA: TGTGCCAGCAGCACCCAGGGTAGCTCCTACGAGCAGTACTTC; CDR3 protein: CASSTQGSSYEQYF
V gene: TRBV4-2; J gene: TRBJ2-1; clone size: few; D gene: TRBD2; CDR3 DNA: TGTGCCAGTCTGAGAGGGCTAGCGGGAGGAAACAATGAGCAGTTCTTC; CDR3 protein: CASLRGLAGGNNEQFF
V gene: TRBV3-1/TRBV3-2; J gene: TRBJ2-7; clone size: .; D gene: TRBD2; CDR3 DNA: TGTGCCAGCAGCCAAAGGGGAGGGCGGGAGCACGAGCAGTACTTC; CDR3 protein: CASSQRGGREHEQYF
V gene: TRBV5-4; J gene: TRBJ2-1; clone size: once; D gene: .; CDR3 DNA: TGTGCCAGCAGCTTGGCAGGTATCAATGAGCAGTTCTTC; CDR3 protein: CASSLAGINEQFF
V gene: TRBV28; J gene: TRBJ1-4; clone size: .; D gene: .; CDR3 DNA: TGTGCCAGCAGTTTTCGGCAGGGGTGGGCAACTAATGAAAAACTGTTTTTT; CDR3 protein: CASSFRQGWATNEKLFF
V gene: TRBV29-1; J gene: TRBJ2-1; clone size: .; D gene: .; CDR3 DNA: TGCAGCGCATATAGCGGATGGAACCTGAATGAGCAGTTCTTC; CDR3 protein: CSAYSGWNLNEQFF
V gene: TRBV5-1; J gene: TRBJ1-4; clone size: .; D gene: .; CDR3 DNA: TGCGCCAGCAGCTTGGGAGGTTTCGGTCTCAGTGCAACTAATGAAAAACTGTTTTTT; CDR3 protein: CASSLGGFGLSATNEKLFF
V gene: TRBV10-3; J gene: TRBJ1-5; clone size: .; D gene: .; CDR3 DNA: TGTGCCATCAGTGAGCGGAGGAACGATCAGCCCCAGCATTTT; CDR3 protein: CAISERRNDQPQHF
V gene: TRBV5-6; J gene: TRBJ2-7; clone size: .; D gene: .; CDR3 DNA: TGTGCCAGCAGCTTAAGGGGATACGAGCAGTACTTC; CDR3 protein: CASSLRGYEQYF
V gene: TRBV5-6; J gene: TRBJ2-3; clone size: .; D gene: .; CDR3 DNA: TGTGCCAGCAGCTTGGCCAGGGAGGCCTACACAGATACGCAGTATTTT; CDR3 protein: CASSLAREAYTDTQYF
V gene: TRBV19; J gene: TRBJ2-7; clone size: .; D gene: TRBD2; CDR3 DNA: TGTGCCAGTAGTGCGGGACTAGCGGGCAACTACGAGCAGTACTTC; CDR3 protein: CASSAGLAGNYEQYF
V gene: TRBV19; J gene: TRBJ2-1; clone size: .; D gene: TRBD2; CDR3 DNA: TGTGCCAGTAGTATTAGTTTCCGCCGGGGGGGCAGAAATGAGCAGTTCTTC; CDR3 protein: CASSISFRRGGRNEQFF
V gene: TRBV21-1; J gene: TRBJ2-7; clone size: .; D gene: .; CDR3 DNA: TGTGCCAGCAGCAAACCCAGCGGGGGATCCTACGAGCAGTACTTC; CDR3 protein: CASSKPSGGSYEQYF
V gene: TRBV7-2; J gene: TRBJ2-2; clone size: once; D gene: TRBD2; CDR3 DNA: TGTGCCAGCAGCTTGACTAGCGGGAACACCGGGGAGCTGTTTTTT; CDR3 protein: CASSLTSGNTGELFF
V gene: TRBV4-2; J gene: TRBJ1-4; clone size: .; D gene: .; CDR3 DNA: TGTGCCAGCAGCCAAGATAATGTACAGGGTAATGAAAAACTGTTTTTT; CDR3 protein: CASSQDNVQGNEKLFF
V gene: TRBV7-3; J gene: TRBJ2-2; clone size: .; D gene: TRBD2; CDR3 DNA: TGTGCCAGCAGCTTATTGGGGGGACTAGCGGGGAGCACCGGGGAGCTGTTTTTT; CDR3 protein: CASSLLGGLAGSTGELFF
V gene: TRBV7-2; J gene: TRBJ2-3; clone size: .; D gene: TRBD2; CDR3 DNA: TGTGCCAGCAGCCCTGGACTAGCCAACACAGATACGCAGTATTTT; CDR3 protein: CASSPGLANTDTQYF
V gene: TRBV7-3; J gene: TRBJ2-1; clone size: few; D gene: TRBD1; CDR3 DNA: TGTGCCAGCAGCACCGACAGGGTGGTCGACAATGAGCAGTTCTTC; CDR3 protein: CASSTDRVVDNEQFF
V gene: TRBV28; J gene: TRBJ1-1; clone size: .; D gene: .; CDR3 DNA: TGTACCAGCAGTCCCTCTCTTCGGCAGGAAGAAGCTTTCTTT; CDR3 protein: CTSSPSLRQEEAFF
V gene: TRBV30; J gene: TRBJ2-1; clone size: .; D gene: TRBD1; CDR3 DNA: TGTGCCTGGAGTCCGGGACAGGCAGGTGAGCAGTTCTTC; CDR3 protein: CAWSPGQAGEQFF
V gene: TRBV10-3; J gene: TRBJ2-3; clone size: few; D gene: .; CDR3 DNA: TGTGCCACCAAGAGGGGACTTGACACAGATACGCAGTATTTT; CDR3 protein: CATKRGLDTDTQYF
V gene: TRBV14; J gene: TRBJ2-1; clone size: .; D gene: .; CDR3 DNA: TGTGCCAGCAGCCCTAACTCTCCGGGACTTGGTGAGCAGTTCTTC; CDR3 protein: CASSPNSPGLGEQFF
V gene: TRBV7-9; J gene: TRBJ1-2; clone size: .; D gene: TRBD1; CDR3 DNA: TGTGCCAGCAGCTTACAGGGGGCAATTGACGGCTACACCTTC; CDR3 protein: CASSLQGAIDGYTF